This T cell receptor (beta chain) was retrieved from a study of blood T cell repertoires in COVID-19. Study at large: Spain, Italy and the United States supplied samples that represented acute and convalescent COVID-19. Sources were T cells, B-cell-depleted T cells, or PBMCs; the material itself was cDNA or gDNA.

Germline assignment: CDR1 SEHNR and CDR2 FQNEAQ (reference sequence). With V trimmed by 6 bases and J by 0 bases, 2 bases remained unmatched. CDR3 size: 14 residues. Per the authors' pipeline: How many nucleated cells were present was estimated from reference gene primer amplification. Profiling relied on immunoSEQ multiplex PCR, and the TCRdb table lists in-frame clones only, not all of them. From that table come the V and J calls and clone size; the DNA was used to work out D and trimming. This table holds approximately 230,000 clones, approximately 80% found once. The source is a woman in her 40s with active or convalescent COVID-19. Sequencing was done on a sample of peripheral blood. The chain couples TRBV7-9 to TRBJ1-1, with TRBD1 matching over 9 bases. CDR3 sequence: CASRGTGMNTEAFF. The DNA of the CDR3 is TGTGCCAGCAGAGGGACAGGGATGAACACTGAAGCTTTCTTT.